This passage covers 9 T cell receptor beta chains from one sample sequenced in a study of beta chain features in type 1 diabetes. Expressed TCRB transcripts got sequenced, as all isolated RNA was reverse transcribed. Profiling relied on immunoSEQ multiplex PCR, and the TCRdb table lists in-frame clones only, not all of them. The repertoire has 350,000 to 450,000 clones, more than 13% of them found once; the top ten carry 0.019%. The sequenced material came from naive CD4+ T cells from blood. These receptors all stem from a woman under 30 in good health.

Only a few counts were recorded for this clone. The V and J genes are TRBV29-1 and TRBJ2-3; 14 nucleotides agree with TRBD2. V gave up 1 base and J gave up 1 base; unmatched junction bases: 10. The CDR3 length is 19 residues. The V gene's germline CDR1 is SQVTM and CDR2 ANQGSEA. CDR3 DNA sequence: TGCAGCGTTGAAGTTTTGACTAGCGGGAGGGGTTTTGGCACAGATACGCAGTATTTT. Translation: CSVEVLTSGRGFGTDTQYF.

The chain has TRBV18 and TRBJ1-3, with TRBD1 matching 11 bases. Germline V gives CDR1 KGHSH, CDR2 LQKENI. With V trimmed by 3 bases and J by 2 bases, 3 bases remained unmatched. CDR3 length: 16 residues. The CDR3 spells CASSPGQGEPGNTIYF. CDR3 in DNA: TGTGCCAGCTCACCGGGACAGGGGGAACCTGGAAACACCATATATTTT.

This clone was detected only a few times. This chain uses TRBV30 with TRBJ1-1; no firm D call. CDR1 GTSNPN and CDR2 SVGIG come from the germline V gene (reference sequence). CDR3 length equals 12 residues. Trimming pared 4 bases from V and 0 bases from J, leaving 6 bases between. CDR3 DNA: TGTGCCTGGAACTTGATGAACACTGAAGCTTTCTTT. It encodes CAWNLMNTEAFF.

This clone has only a few counts. The chain couples TRBV21-1 to TRBJ2-7; the D call in the table, TRBD1, was not verified against the DNA. TRBV21-1 is reported as a pseudogene. This CDR3 is 16 amino acids long. CDR3 region: CASSKVMGQVVYEQYF. The CDR3 coding sequence is TGTGCCAGCAGCAAAGTGATGGGGCAGGTCGTCTACGAGCAGTACTTC.

A few counts support this clone. The rearrangement joins TRBV18 to TRBJ2-1; 9 bases match TRBD2. The ends lost 4 bases at V and 0 bases at J; junction bases unmatched: 4. The germline V gene encodes CDR1 KGHSH and CDR2 LQKENI. The length of the CDR3 is 16 residues. The CDR3, as DNA: TGTGCCAGCTCACTGGGACTAGCAAGCTCCTACAATGAGCAGTTCTTC. Protein product: CASSLGLASSYNEQFF.

This clone was found a few times. The chain links TRBV5-1 to TRBJ1-5, with TRBD1 as a possible D gene (6 bases). V was pared by 2 bases and J by 8 bases, with 11 bases between. Germline CDR1 SGHRS, CDR2 YFSETQ. The CDR3 has 13 residues. CDR3 residues: CASSFKGEEPQHF. The CDR3 DNA reads TGCGCCAGCAGCTTTAAGGGGGAAGAGCCCCAGCATTTT. The full variable domain, rest sourced from reference TRBV5-1 and TRBJ1-5, is KAGVTQTPRYLIKTRGQQVTLSCSPISGHRSVSWYQQTPGQGLQFLFEYFSETQRNKGNFPGRFSGRQFSNSRSEMNVSTLELGDSALYLCASSFKGEEPQHFGDGTRLSIL.

The chain has TRBV27 and TRBJ1-5; D possibly corresponds to TRBD1 (6 bases). Trimming stripped 3 bases from V and 7 bases from J, with 13 bases between. The CDR3 contains 14 residues. In germline, CDR1 is MNHEY, CDR2 SMNVEV (reference sequence). The CDR3 DNA is TGTGCCAGCAGTTTTCAGGGGAATTGGCAGCCCCAGCATTTT. This translates into CASSFQGNWQPQHF.

This clone has just a few counts. The gene calls are TRBV18 and TRBJ2-1, with a weak D call TRBD1 (6 bases). Germline V gene sequence: CDR1 KGHSH, CDR2 LQKENI. Trimming left V 10 bases short and J 7 bases short, with 17 bases between. The CDR3 length is 13 residues. CDR3 protein: CATSGTYLNEQFF. The CDR3 nucleotides are TGTGCCACCTCTGGGACATATTTGAATGAGCAGTTCTTC.

V usage is TRBV5-4 and J usage is TRBJ2-7; 14 positions match TRBD2. CDR1 is SGHNT and CDR2 is YYREEE in the germline V gene (reference sequence). CDR3 size: 16 residues. Trimming at V came to 3 bases and at J to 2 bases, leaving 4 bases not matched to a gene. Here the CDR3 DNA reads TGTGCCAGCAGCTCGCGACTAGCGGGAGGGCCCTACGAGCAGTACTTC. Translating gives CASSSRLAGGPYEQYF.